Presented here are 26 T cell receptor beta chains from one specimen sequenced in a study of blood T cell repertoires in COVID-19. Sequencing used immunoSEQ multiplex PCR; TCRdb keeps in-frame clones, though not all of them. This table has tens of thousands of clones, 91% appearing once. The sequenced sample was peripheral blood. All receptors derive from a man aged 40-49 years with COVID-19, enrolled during active disease.

The chain uses TRBV6-1 and TRBJ1-2, with 7 nucleotides matching TRBD1. Germline V lookup: CDR1 MNHNS, CDR2 SASEGT. This CDR3 has 14 amino acids. V shed 1 base and J 8 bases; nucleotides not matched to a gene: 7. CDR3 residues: CASSEEDRERGYTF. DNA of the CDR3: TGTGCCAGCAGTGAAGAAGACAGGGAGCGAGGCTACACCTTC.

This clone was found once. V and J are TRBV6-5 and TRBJ2-1; the match to TRBD2 covers 9 bases. The ends lost 0 bases at V and 5 bases at J; junction bases unmatched: 5. Germline values: CDR1 MNHEY, CDR2 SVGAGI. CDR3 length: 16 amino acids. CDR3 in DNA: TGTGCCAGCAGTTACTCTAGACTAGCGGACCACAATGAGCAGTTCTTC. It translates to CASSYSRLADHNEQFF.

The V and J genes are TRBV7-9 and TRBJ2-2; 10 positions match TRBD2. This CDR3 spans 15 amino acids. Germline V gene data show CDR1 as SEHNR and CDR2 as FQNEAQ (reference sequence). The J segment lost 3 bases and the V segment lost 2 bases, leaving 0 bases of the junction unmatched. The DNA for the CDR3 is TGTGCCAGCAGCTTACTAGCGGGGGACACCGGGGAGCTGTTTTTT. It encodes CASSLLAGDTGELFF.

The V call is TRBV6-5, the J call TRBJ1-3; TRBD1 might be the D (6 bases). In germline, CDR1 is MNHEY, CDR2 SVGAGI. V was cut by 6 bases and J by 1 base, with 10 bases left in between. The length of the CDR3 is 14 residues. CDR3 nucleotides: TGTGCCAGCAGACCAGGGGTGTCTGGAAACACCATATATTTT. The encoded protein is CASRPGVSGNTIYF.

The J gene is TRBJ1-6, the V gene TRBV11-2, with 8 bases matching TRBD1. V shed 4 bases, J shed 4 bases, and the junction held 6 bases outside the gene matches. The CDR3 contains 16 residues. Germline V gene lookup returns CDR1 SGHAT and CDR2 FQNNGV. The DNA for the CDR3 is TGTGCCAGCAGCTCCGACGGGACAGGATATAATTCACCCCTCCACTTT. Translated: CASSSDGTGYNSPLHF.

This sequence joins TRBV5-4 and TRBJ2-3; D is uncertain. The CDR3 is made up of 13 amino acids. V was clipped by 0 bases and J by 6 bases, with 8 bases between them. Germline V gene lookup returns CDR1 SGHNT and CDR2 YYREEE (reference sequence). The CDR3 protein is CASSLATLDTQYF. The CDR3 DNA follows: TGTGCCAGCAGCTTGGCGACTCTCGATACGCAGTATTTT. Complete variable domain (other parts from reference TRBV5-4 and TRBJ2-3): ETGVTQSPTHLIKTRGQQVTLRCSSQSGHNTVSWYQQALGQGPQFIFQYYREEENGRGNFPPRFSGLQFPNYSSELNVNALELDDSALYLCASSLATLDTQYFGPGTRLTVL.

The CDR3 sequence: CASSPTGQETQYF. In nucleotides, the CDR3 is TGTGCCAGTAGCCCTACAGGGCAAGAGACCCAGTACTTC. This rearrangement joins TRBV19 to TRBJ2-5; D possibly corresponds to TRBD1 (6 bases). Germline V gene lookup returns CDR1 LNHDA and CDR2 SQIVND (reference sequence). Trimming pared 6 bases from V and 2 bases from J, leaving 10 bases between. The CDR3 length is 13 residues.

The chain has TRBV5-1 and TRBJ1-5; D gene uncertain. CDR1 SGHRS and CDR2 YFSETQ come from the germline V gene. The CDR3 spans 15 residues. V lost 4 bases and J lost 2, with 13 bases in between. CDR3 in amino acids: CASSLGGQRNQPQHF. In DNA form, the CDR3 reads TGCGCCAGCAGCCTGGGAGGCCAACGCAATCAGCCCCAGCATTTT.

This chain joins TRBV28 and TRBJ2-7; tentatively, D is TRBD1 (5 bases). The germline V and J ends were trimmed by 4 bases and 0 bases, with 10 bases remaining between them. CDR3 length: 14 residues. Germline assignment: CDR1 MDHEN and CDR2 SYDVKM. This CDR3 is CASSYLTGSYEQYF. The CDR3 coding sequence is TGTGCCAGCAGTTACCTCACAGGCTCCTACGAGCAGTACTTC.

The chain links TRBV5-1 to TRBJ2-1; the match to TRBD1 covers 10 bases. V lost 3 bases, J lost 7 bases, and 4 bases stayed unmatched. This CDR3 region has 14 residues. Germline V gene data show CDR1 as SGHRS and CDR2 as YFSETQ. The DNA for the CDR3 is TGCGCCAGCAGCTCCGGGACAGGGGTGAATGAGCAGTTCTTC. It yields the protein CASSSGTGVNEQFF.

V and J are TRBV30 and TRBJ2-5; 8 positions match TRBD2. Germline CDR1 reads GTSNPN; CDR2 reads SVGIG (reference sequence). Trimming cost V 2 bases and J 5 bases; bases outside gene matches: 4. The CDR3 is 13 amino acids. The CDR3 nucleotides are TGTGCCTGGAGTCGGGGGGGCCCGGAGACCCAGTACTTC. Its protein product is CAWSRGGPETQYF.

V gene TRBV4-1 combines with J gene TRBJ1-5, with D tentatively TRBD1 (5 bases). The CDR3 is 13 amino acids. The germline V gene encodes CDR1 MGHRA and CDR2 YSYEKL. Deletions cut 2 bases from V and 8 bases from J, with 10 bases between. The CDR3 sequence is CASSQFIGEPQHF. The CDR3 nucleotides read TGCGCCAGCAGCCAATTTATAGGGGAGCCCCAGCATTTT.

The chain employs TRBV28 and TRBJ1-2, with TRBD1 matching over 9 bases. Germline V lookup: CDR1 MDHEN, CDR2 SYDVKM. This CDR3 is 14 amino acids long. The ends lost 7 bases at V and 10 bases at J; junction bases unmatched: 13. The chain's CDR3 is CASTSRTGASDYTF. CDR3 sequence (DNA): TGTGCCAGCACCTCACGGACAGGGGCCTCGGACTACACCTTC.

As DNA, the CDR3 is TGTGCCAGCAGCTCCGGGGGGGGACCCAACACTGAAGCTTTCTTT. It is translated as CASSSGGGPNTEAFF. The gene calls are TRBV7-9 and TRBJ1-1, with a possible D match to TRBD1 (5 bases). Trimming left V 4 bases short and J 2 bases short, with 14 bases between. The CDR3 has 15 amino acids. Germline V gene data show CDR1 as SEHNR and CDR2 as FQNEAQ (reference sequence).

This sequence joins TRBV19 and TRBJ1-2; D might be TRBD1 (5 bases). The CDR3 has 11 amino acids. V lost 4 bases and J lost 7, with 7 bases in between. In germline, CDR1 is LNHDA, CDR2 SQIVND (reference sequence). Here the CDR3 reads CASSKGIGYTF. DNA for the CDR3: TGTGCCAGTAGTAAGGGGATTGGCTACACCTTC.

The chain employs TRBV7-8 and TRBJ2-7; TRBD1 aligns across 7 bases. V shed 5 bases and J 1 base; nucleotides not matched to a gene: 8. The CDR3 spans 15 residues. The germline V gene has CDR1 SGHVS and CDR2 FQNEAQ. CDR3: CASSRTGTASYEQYF. In DNA form, the CDR3 reads TGTGCCAGCAGCCGGACCGGGACAGCTTCCTACGAGCAGTACTTC.

The J gene is TRBJ1-1, the V gene TRBV30; D may be TRBD1 (5 bases). CDR3 length equals 12 residues. Trimming left V 3 bases short and J 11 bases short, with 16 bases between. Germline V gene lookup returns CDR1 GTSNPN and CDR2 SVGIG (reference sequence). CDR3 protein: CAWRLHRLGAFF. The CDR3 region has the DNA TGTGCCTGGAGACTCCACAGGTTGGGGGCTTTCTTT.

The rearrangement links TRBV15 to TRBJ2-5, with TRBD2 matching over 13 bases. This CDR3 contains 17 residues. After removal of 5 bases from V and 2 bases from J, the junction contained 8 bases not matched to a gene. Germline values: CDR1 LNHNV, CDR2 YYDKDF (reference sequence). CDR3 in amino acids: CATSPRPGLAGQETQYF. DNA for the CDR3: TGTGCCACCAGCCCACGTCCGGGACTAGCGGGACAAGAGACCCAGTACTTC.

The V and J genes are TRBV6-6 and TRBJ1-1, with D possibly matching TRBD1 (6 bases). The V end lost 5 bases, the J end lost 7 bases, and 17 bases lay between the germline ends. The CDR3 runs to 14 residues. Germline V CDR1 and CDR2: MNHNY, SVGAGI (reference sequence). The CDR3 loop reads CASSATGRGSEAFF. The CDR3 DNA sequence: TGTGCCAGCAGTGCCACAGGGAGGGGGAGTGAAGCTTTCTTT.

This chain links TRBV7-3 with TRBJ1-6; D is uncertain. The CDR3 covers 14 residues. Trimming removed 1 base at V and 10 bases at J, with 11 bases between. CDR1 and CDR2 (germline): SGHTA, FQGTGA. The CDR3 DNA reads as TGTGCCAGCAGCTTAAACGTCGGGTACTCACCCCTCCACTTT. Translating gives CASSLNVGYSPLHF.

This chain joins TRBV6-6 and TRBJ2-7, with TRBD1 identical over 10 bases. V trimming: 5 bases; J trimming: 2 bases; junction bases outside the gene matches: 9. The CDR3 length is 16 residues. From germline, CDR1 is MNHNY and CDR2 SVGAGI (reference sequence). The CDR3 reads CASSRDRGASPYEQYF. The DNA for the CDR3 is TGTGCCAGCAGTCGGGACAGGGGCGCGTCACCCTACGAGCAGTACTTC.

The chain links TRBV30 to TRBJ1-2, with a possible D match to TRBD1 (5 bases). This CDR3 is built from 14 residues. V was cut by 5 bases and J by 1 base, with 14 bases left in between. Looked up from germline, CDR1 is GTSNPN and CDR2 is SVGIG (reference sequence). The CDR3 here is CAWGDSLSNYGYTF. CDR3 nucleotide sequence: TGTGCCTGGGGAGACAGTTTAAGTAACTATGGCTACACCTTC.

The genes are TRBV2 and TRBJ2-3, with D possibly matching TRBD2 (5 bases). The ends were cut back, 4 bases at V and 5 bases at J, with 7 bases in the middle. CDR3 length equals 12 residues. Germline assignment: CDR1 SNHLY and CDR2 FYNNEI. Here the CDR3 reads CASSGGIDTQYF. CDR3 coding DNA: TGTGCCAGCAGTGGAGGGATAGATACGCAGTATTTT. Complete variable domain (other parts from reference TRBV2 and TRBJ2-3): EPEVTQTPSHQVTQMGQEVILRCVPISNHLYFYWYRQILGQKVEFLVSFYNNEISEKSEIFDDQFSVERPDGSNFTLKIRSTKLEDSAMYFCASSGGIDTQYFGPGTRLTVL.

This chain links TRBV2 with TRBJ1-6, with D uncertain. In germline, CDR1 is SNHLY, CDR2 FYNNEI. Trimming cost V 3 bases and J 0 bases, with 6 bases left between them. The CDR3 spans 15 residues. The CDR3 here is CASSESSSYNSPLHF. CDR3 DNA sequence: TGTGCCAGCAGTGAGTCGAGCTCCTATAATTCACCCCTCCACTTT.

J is TRBJ2-6 and V is TRBV14; D not resolved. Germline loops: CDR1 SGHDN, CDR2 FVKESK. V lost 4 bases to trimming and J lost 0 bases, with 7 bases between them. This CDR3 comprises 15 residues. CDR3 amino acids: CASSRLSSGANVLTF. The CDR3, as DNA: TGTGCCAGCAGCCGATTGAGCTCTGGGGCCAACGTCCTGACTTTC.

The V and J genes are TRBV5-1 and TRBJ1-2; TRBD1 matches 9 bases. The germline gives CDR1 SGHRS, CDR2 YFSETQ. This CDR3 is 14 amino acids long. The V and J ends lost 2 bases and 7 bases, in that order; junction bases with no gene match: 6. This chain's CDR3 is CASSFEQGAGGYTF. DNA for the CDR3: TGCGCCAGCAGCTTTGAACAGGGGGCAGGTGGCTACACCTTC. Drawing the rest from reference TRBV5-1 and TRBJ1-2, the complete variable domain is KAGVTQTPRYLIKTRGQQVTLSCSPISGHRSVSWYQQTPGQGLQFLFEYFSETQRNKGNFPGRFSGRQFSNSRSEMNVSTLELGDSALYLCASSFEQGAGGYTFGSGTRLTVV.